The T cell receptor (beta chain) under discussion was sequenced for a study of cytomegalovirus exposure and HLA in healthy donors. Study-level background: Findings of an earlier analysis included 117 million unique TCR beta sequences from roughly 190 million T cells.

With 60 Vbeta and 13 Jbeta primers, the PCR was carried out. Assay: immunoSEQ multiplex PCR; the TCRdb copy retains only in-frame clones and omits some. In the table there are 180,000 or so clones, approximately 81% of which are singletons. The study, taken as a whole, reports: The authors excluded some V segments, including TRBV6-2 and TRBV6-3, as indistinguishable.

Note on this clone: Its matching antigen is unknown.

CDR1 is SGDLS and CDR2 is YYNGEE in the germline V gene. J was trimmed by 3 bases and V by 0 bases; bases with no gene match: 2. The CDR3 has 16 residues. The TCR comes from a woman aged 18 to 35 in good health and CMV-seronegative. Sequenced sample: PBMCs. The rearrangement links TRBV9 to TRBJ2-1, with 11 nucleotides matching TRBD2. The CDR3 reads CASSVAGTSGYNEQFF. The CDR3 DNA reads as TGTGCCAGCAGCGTAGCCGGGACTAGCGGCTACAATGAGCAGTTCTTC.